A selection of T cell receptor beta chains follows, all from one sample in a study of CD8+CD57+ T cells in acquired aplastic anemia. Via MiXCR, TCRdb re-called the reads, giving one row per CDR3 protein. The sample records roughly 240,000 distinct CDR3 sequences, around 43% being singletons. The source material was sorted CD4+, CD8+, or CD8+CD57+ T cells (not recorded which) from PBMCs. The source of these receptors is a human donor with aplastic anemia. Each CDR3 is given with its conserved first and last residue. A D gene is named only where the DNA matches it firmly. Some rows mark clone size as missing; the rest say once, few, many or name a class of expanded clone.

d_call j_call v_call clone_size cdr3_aa cdr3_nt
- TRBJ2-3 TRBV7-3 - CDSSLGRSTDTKYF TGTGACAGCAGCCTCGGACGTAGTACAGATACGAAGTATTTT
TRBD1 TRBJ2-1 TRBV12-3/TRBV12-4 many CASGEDRGYNEQFF TGTGCCAGCGGGGAGGACAGGGGTTACAATGAGCAGTTCTTC
TRBD1 TRBJ2-7 TRBV20-1 - CSATTGGSYEQYF TGCAGTGCTACGACAGGGGGCTCCTACGAGCAGTACTTC
- TRBJ2-7 TRBV6-1 few CASSEADRGEQYF TGTGCCAGCAGTGAGGCAGATCGGGGCGAGCAGTACTTC
TRBD2 TRBJ2-1 TRBV27 few CASSFRGLAGAYNEQFF TGTGCCAGCAGTTTCAGAGGACTAGCGGGAGCCTACAATGAGCAGTTCTTC
- TRBJ1-1 TRBV20-1 many CSARMTALNTEAFF TGCAGTGCTAGAATGACAGCCCTGAACACTGAAGCTTTCTTT
- TRBJ1-1 TRBV13 many CASSLGSLSEAFF TGTGCCAGCAGCTTAGGATCCTTATCTGAAGCTTTCTTT
- TRBJ1-5 TRBV7-2 few CASSLSGERNQPQHF TGTGCCAGCAGCTTATCGGGGGAGCGCAATCAGCCCCAGCATTTT
- TRBJ1-2 TRBV10-2 many CASSESPRGLDGYTF TGCGCCAGCAGTGAGTCCCCCAGGGGACTTGATGGCTACACCTTC
TRBD1 TRBJ2-2 TRBV10-3 once CASSMTGIGELFF TGTGCCAGCAGCATGACAGGGATCGGGGAGCTGTTTTTT
TRBD1 TRBJ1-2 TRBV7-8 - CASSLAGTGSSTF TGTGCCAGCAGCTTAGCGGGGACAGGGAGTTCCACCTTC
TRBD1 TRBJ2-7 TRBV5-1 - CASSLHRDRGRSEQYF TGCGCCAGCAGCTTGCACCGGGACAGGGGGCGTAGCGAGCAGTACTTC
- TRBJ1-1 TRBV19 few CASSILSSGNTEAFF TGTGCCAGTAGTATCCTCTCGTCGGGGAACACTGAAGCTTTCTTT
- TRBJ2-5 TRBV11-2 - CASSDLLRGQQQETQYF TGTGCCAGCAGCGACCTTCTTCGTGGACAGCAGCAAGAGACCCAGTACTTC
- TRBJ1-5 TRBV4-1 many CASSPGWGGDQPQHF TGCGCCAGCAGCCCCGGGTGGGGAGGGGATCAGCCCCAGCATTTT
- TRBJ2-2 TRBV5-4 - CASSSPPPGTGELFF TGCGCCAGCAGCTCGCCCCCACCGGGGACCGGGGAGCTGTTTTTT
- TRBJ2-3 TRBV20-1 - CSARRTLTDTQYF TGCAGTGCTAGGAGAACTCTCACAGATACGCAGTATTTT
- TRBJ2-7 TRBV27 many CASSGGFEQYF TGTGCCAGCAGTGGGGGTTTCGAGCAGTACTTC
TRBD1 TRBJ1-4 TRBV24-1 - CASSPDRGRKEKLFF TGTGCCAGCTCACCGGACAGGGGGCGAAAAGAAAAACTGTTTTTT
- TRBJ2-1 TRBV19 once CASNLRQGMDDEQFF TGTGCCTCAAACTTAAGGCAAGGGATGGACGATGAGCAGTTCTTC
- TRBJ1-1 TRBV7-8 many CASSRINTEAFF TGTGCCAGCAGCAGAATTAACACTGAAGCTTTCTTT
- TRBJ1-5 TRBV9 - CASNLPERNQPQHF TGTGCCAGCAATCTCCCCGAGCGCAATCAGCCCCAGCATTTT
- TRBJ1-1 TRBV4-3 few CASSQDLPFMGGTEAFF TGCGCCAGCAGCCAAGATCTTCCTTTTATGGGGGGAACTGAAGCTTTCTTT
TRBD1 TRBJ1-2 TRBV10-3 - CAITPDRGRIYGYTF TGTGCCATCACTCCTGACAGGGGGCGCATCTATGGCTACACCTTC
- TRBJ2-7 TRBV6-1 - CASGAKGQAISYEQYF TGTGCCAGCGGTGCGAAGGGTCAAGCAATTTCCTACGAGCAGTACTTC
- TRBJ1-4 TRBV10-3 many CAISGGQFNEKLFF TGTGCCATCAGTGGGGGGCAGTTTAATGAAAAACTGTTTTTT
TRBD1 TRBJ2-1 TRBV5-5 - CTSRRAQGDEQFF TGTACCAGTCGCCGGGCCCAGGGGGATGAGCAGTTCTTC
TRBD2 TRBJ2-7 TRBV3-1 few CASSQGMASGYSSYEQYF TGTGCCAGCAGCCAAGGGATGGCTAGCGGATATAGCTCCTACGAGCAGTACTTC
- TRBJ2-3 TRBV25-1 many CASSIGVSDTQYF TGTGCCAGCAGCATTGGGGTGTCAGATACGCAGTATTTT
TRBD1 TRBJ1-1 TRBV29-1 - CSVRDRGTEAFF TGCAGCGTCCGGGACAGGGGGACTGAAGCTTTCTTT
TRBD2 TRBJ2-1 TRBV20-1 once CSAIRLAGYNEQFF TGCAGTGCTATAAGACTAGCGGGATACAATGAGCAGTTCTTC
- TRBJ2-1 TRBV9 - CASGRGGGQFF TGTGCCAGCGGGAGGGGGGGTGGGCAGTTCTTC
TRBD1 TRBJ2-7 TRBV10-1 few CASSEGTGNYYEQYF TGCGCCAGCAGTGAGGGGACAGGGAATTACTACGAGCAGTACTTC
- TRBJ2-7 TRBV20-1 - CSARGWASSREQYF TGCAGTGCTAGAGGCTGGGCTAGCTCGAGGGAGCAGTACTTC
TRBD2 TRBJ2-1 TRBV20-1 - CSARLAGDYNEQFF TGCAGTGCTAGACTAGCGGGAGACTACAATGAGCAGTTCTTC
TRBD1 TRBJ1-2 TRBV20-1 many CSAEGGLVGYTF TGCAGTGCAGAAGGGGGCTTGGTTGGCTACACCTTC
TRBD1 TRBJ2-7 TRBV9 - CASSGTGGVDEQYF TGTGCCAGCAGCGGGACAGGGGGAGTGGACGAGCAGTACTTC
- TRBJ1-2 TRBV19 - CASSVGIYGYTF TGTGCCAGTAGTGTGGGGATCTATGGCTACACCTTC
- TRBJ2-5 TRBV2 - CASSERWKETQYF TGTGCCAGCAGTGAAAGGTGGAAAGAGACCCAGTACTTC
- TRBJ2-1 TRBV20-1 - CSVRTARGIFNEQFF TGCAGTGTTAGGACAGCCAGGGGCATTTTCAATGAGCAGTTCTTC
- TRBJ1-1 TRBV25-1 - CASIDMNTEAFF TGTGCCAGCATAGACATGAACACTGAAGCTTTCTTT
- TRBJ2-1 TRBV7-9 many CASQRVLEQFF TGTGCCAGCCAAAGGGTGCTTGAGCAGTTCTTC
TRBD2 TRBJ2-1 TRBV24-1 - CATSASGGPYSYNEQFF TGTGCCACCAGTGCTAGCGGGGGGCCCTACTCCTACAATGAGCAGTTCTTC
- TRBJ2-3 TRBV4-2 - CASRPTGGTQYF TGTGCCAGCAGACCTACAGGAGGTACGCAGTATTTT
- TRBJ2-7 TRBV7-2 many CASSLSNSYYEQYF TGTGCCAGCAGCTTAAGCAACTCCTACTACGAGCAGTACTTC
- TRBJ2-7 TRBV5-1 - CASSLRALTTYEQYF TGCGCCAGCAGCTTGAGGGCCTTAACAACCTACGAGCAGTACTTC
- TRBJ1-4 TRBV5-1 - CASSLAGEVAGLFF TGCGCCAGCAGCTTGGCGGGGGAGGTAGCGGGACTGTTTTTT
TRBD2 TRBJ2-3 TRBV20-1 - CSASPLAGTDTQYF TGCAGTGCTTCTCCACTAGCGGGCACAGATACGCAGTATTTT
- TRBJ1-2 TRBV6-6 once CASSEGGSSYGYTF TGTGCCAGCAGTGAAGGGGGAAGTAGCTATGGCTACACCTTC
- TRBJ1-1 TRBV29-1 - CSVYDGNAFF TGCAGCGTCTATGACGGTAACGCTTTCTTT
- TRBJ2-5 TRBV7-7 - CAGSKRTQVTQYF TGTGCTGGCAGTAAGCGCACCCAAGTGACCCAGTACTTC
- TRBJ2-7 TRBV2 - CASSEGTGWEQYF TGTGCCAGCAGTGAAGGCACCGGTTGGGAGCAGTACTTC
- TRBJ2-1 TRBV11-2 many CASSLAREGREQFF TGTGCCAGCAGCTTAGCCAGGGAAGGACGTGAGCAGTTCTTC
- TRBJ1-5 TRBV7-2 - CASSLALSGAQPQHF TGTGCCAGCAGCTTAGCGTTGTCAGGGGCTCAGCCCCAGCATTTT